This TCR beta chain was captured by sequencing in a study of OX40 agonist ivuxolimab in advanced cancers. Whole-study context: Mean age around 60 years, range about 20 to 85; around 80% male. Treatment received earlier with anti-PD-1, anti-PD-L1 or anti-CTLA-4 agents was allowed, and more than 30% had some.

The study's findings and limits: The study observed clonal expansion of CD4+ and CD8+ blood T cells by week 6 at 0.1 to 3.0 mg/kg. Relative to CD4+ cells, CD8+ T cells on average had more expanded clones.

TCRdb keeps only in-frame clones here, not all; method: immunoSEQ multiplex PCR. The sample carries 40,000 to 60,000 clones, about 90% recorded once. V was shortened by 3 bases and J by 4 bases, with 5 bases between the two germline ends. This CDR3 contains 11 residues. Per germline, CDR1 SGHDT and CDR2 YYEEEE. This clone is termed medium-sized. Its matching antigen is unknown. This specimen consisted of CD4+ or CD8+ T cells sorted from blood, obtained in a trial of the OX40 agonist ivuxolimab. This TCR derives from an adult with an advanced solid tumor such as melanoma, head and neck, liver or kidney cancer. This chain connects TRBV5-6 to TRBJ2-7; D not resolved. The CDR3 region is CASSSAYEQYF. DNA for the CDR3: TGTGCCAGCAGCTCCGCTTACGAGCAGTACTTC.